A selection of T cell receptor beta chains follows, all from one sample in a study of T-cell memory formation after mild COVID-19. TCRdb reprocessed the 5' RACE reads via MiXCR and lists one record per CDR3 protein. The sample holds some 490,000 distinct CDR3 sequences, around a sixth seen once. The material sequenced was PBMCs or a T cell subset sorted from them (not recorded which). The receptors derive from an adult woman who had mild COVID-19 (a few samples of this study predate the infection). Cell type and time point are not known. Both conserved end residues are part of each CDR3. A D gene is named only where the DNA matches it firmly. Rows give clone size only sometimes, using once, few, many, or a class for an expanded clone.

clone_size	v_call	j_call	d_call	cdr3_aa	cdr3_nt
-	TRBV15	TRBJ2-2	TRBD2	CATSFRTSGFTGELFF	TGTGCCACCAGCTTTCGGACTAGCGGGTTCACCGGGGAGCTGTTTTTT
few	TRBV6-1	TRBJ1-1	-	CASSEFVTEAFF	TGTGCCAGCAGTGAGTTTGTGACAGAAGCTTTCTTT
-	TRBV7-2	TRBJ1-1	TRBD1	CASSPWDRGSEAFF	TGTGCCAGCAGCCCCTGGGACAGGGGGTCTGAAGCTTTCTTT
few	TRBV3-1	TRBJ2-1	-	CASSQAVQGNEQFF	TGTGCCAGCAGCCAAGCTGTACAGGGCAATGAGCAGTTCTTC
few	TRBV7-9	TRBJ1-1	TRBD1	CASSIRQGPNTEAFF	TGTGCCAGCAGCATCAGACAGGGTCCGAACACTGAAGCTTTCTTT
few	TRBV28	TRBJ1-3	-	CASIHGNTIYF	TGTGCCAGCATCCACGGAAACACCATATATTTT
-	TRBV7-3	TRBJ1-6	-	CASSFGQNSPLHF	TGTGCCAGCAGCTTTGGACAGAATTCACCCCTCCACTTT
few	TRBV6-4	TRBJ2-1	-	CASSTSEGWRNEQFF	TGTGCCAGCAGCACCTCGGAAGGATGGCGCAATGAGCAGTTCTTC
few	TRBV9	TRBJ2-3	-	CASSVAPGTDTQYF	TGTGCCAGCAGCGTAGCCCCAGGCACAGATACGCAGTATTTT
-	TRBV27	TRBJ1-1	TRBD1	CASRDRGVNTEAFF	TGTGCCAGCAGGGACAGGGGGGTGAACACTGAAGCTTTCTTT
-	TRBV21-1	TRBJ2-7	-	CASRYASDWGSYEQYF	TGTGCCAGCAGGTACGCGAGCGACTGGGGGTCCTACGAGCAGTACTTC
-	TRBV19	TRBJ2-3	-	CASSIGEPRTDTQYF	TGTGCCAGTAGTATCGGCGAGCCCCGCACAGATACGCAGTATTTT
-	TRBV10-3	TRBJ1-2	-	CAISDDRYYGYTF	TGTGCCATCAGCGACGACAGATACTATGGCTACACCTTC
few	TRBV7-2	TRBJ2-3	TRBD1	CASSSHRGPVSDTQYF	TGTGCCAGCAGCTCACACAGGGGGCCGGTTTCAGATACGCAGTATTTT